The rows below give T cell receptor beta chains drawn from one sample of a study of T cells in Graves' hyperthyroidism and ophthalmopathy. TCRdb fed the multiplex PCR reads into MiXCR, producing one record per CDR3 protein. The table lists more than 300,000 distinct CDR3 sequences, more than 12% of them singletons. Sequenced material: blood. The receptors originated from a young woman with Graves' ophthalmopathy. Both conserved end residues are part of each CDR3. A D gene is named only where the DNA matches it firmly. The size entry is marked missing in some rows and otherwise reads once, few, many or a size class.

abundance	d_gene	v_gene	j_gene	CDR3aa	CDR3nt
.	.	TRBV19	TRBJ2-3	CASSIEISGKSTQYF	TGTGCCAGTAGTATTGAAATTTCGGGAAAGAGTACGCAGTATTTT
few	TRBD1	TRBV6-1	TRBJ1-2	CASSAGQGGNYGYTF	TGTGCCAGCAGTGCCGGACAGGGAGGGAACTATGGCTACACCTTC
many	.	TRBV2	TRBJ2-2	CASSVGSDTYTGELFF	TGTGCCAGCAGTGTAGGCTCGGACACATACACCGGGGAGCTGTTTTTT
many	TRBD1	TRBV18	TRBJ1-2	CASSIRQGDYGYTF	TGTGCCAGCTCAATTCGACAGGGCGACTATGGCTACACCTTC
.	.	TRBV6-2/TRBV6-3	TRBJ1-1	CASLRGDQNTEAFF	TGTGCCAGCTTGAGGGGCGATCAGAACACTGAAGCTTTCTTT
many	TRBD2	TRBV6-2/TRBV6-3	TRBJ2-1	CASMLAGGNEQFF	TGTGCCAGCATGCTAGCGGGGGGCAATGAGCAGTTCTTC
many	TRBD1	TRBV5-1	TRBJ1-6	CASSRTTGDNSPLHF	TGCGCCAGCAGCCGCACGACAGGGGATAATTCACCCCTCCACTTT
many	TRBD2	TRBV5-1	TRBJ2-2	CASSLEPRGTGELFF	TGCGCCAGCAGCTTGGAGCCGCGGGGGACGGGGGAGCTGTTTTTT
many	.	TRBV2	TRBJ2-5	CASTTGGLDQETQYF	TGTGCCAGCACCACGGGGGGCCTTGACCAAGAGACCCAGTACTTC
many	.	TRBV20-1	TRBJ2-7	CSAEIRGAYEQYF	TGCAGTGCCGAGATCAGGGGGGCCTACGAGCAGTACTTC
many	TRBD1	TRBV12-3/TRBV12-4	TRBJ1-5	CASSSPNGQGKPQHF	TGTGCCAGCAGTTCCCCAAACGGACAGGGGAAGCCCCAGCATTTT
few	.	TRBV15	TRBJ1-3	CATSRDTWTGNTIYF	TGTGCCACCAGCAGAGATACATGGACTGGAAACACCATATATTTT
.	TRBD2	TRBV12-3/TRBV12-4	TRBJ2-1	CASSLLAGDPSDQFF	TGTGCCAGCAGTTTACTAGCGGGGGACCCCAGTGATCAGTTCTTC
many	TRBD1	TRBV28	TRBJ2-7	CASSRTGVSGMLPYEQYF	TGTGCCAGCAGCCGGACAGGGGTTTCAGGGATGCTACCCTACGAGCAGTACTTC
many	.	TRBV28	TRBJ2-6	CASSLVAASGANVLTF	TGTGCCAGCAGTTTAGTCGCGGCGTCTGGGGCCAACGTCCTGACTTTC
many	.	TRBV11-2	TRBJ2-7	CASSPNYEQYF	TGTGCCAGCAGCCCTAACTACGAGCAGTACTTC
many	.	TRBV6-1	TRBJ1-1	CASSYHGEAFF	TGTGCCAGCAGTTATCATGGGGAAGCTTTCTTT
many	TRBD2	TRBV6-1	TRBJ2-7	CASSERLAGVDEQYF	TGTGCCAGCAGTGAAAGGCTAGCGGGGGTCGACGAGCAGTACTTC
many	.	TRBV7-9	TRBJ1-1	CASSLAGVATEAFF	TGTGCCAGCAGCTTAGCAGGGGTGGCCACTGAAGCTTTCTTT
many	TRBD1	TRBV12-3/TRBV12-4	TRBJ1-1	CASSANTGGWNTEAFF	TGTGCCAGCAGTGCCAATACAGGGGGCTGGAACACTGAAGCTTTCTTT
.	.	TRBV3-1	TRBJ1-1	CASSQELRTEAFF	TGTGCCAGCAGCCAAGAACTCAGAACTGAAGCTTTCTTT
.	.	TRBV11-2	TRBJ2-3	CASSITGGSGDTQYF	TGTGCCAGCAGCATAACCGGGGGTTCAGGGGATACGCAGTATTTT
many	.	TRBV10-1	TRBJ2-7	CASSVGTPGAYEQYF	TGCGCCAGCAGTGTTGGGACTCCGGGGGCCTACGAGCAGTACTTC
many	.	TRBV28	TRBJ1-2	CASSRDRETDGYTF	TGTGCCAGCAGTCGCGACCGTGAGACAGATGGCTACACCTTC
many	.	TRBV11-2	TRBJ1-5	CASSLGLTANQPQHF	TGTGCCAGCAGCTTAGGTCTGACAGCTAATCAGCCCCAGCATTTT
.	TRBD2	TRBV15	TRBJ2-1	CATSRERGGDEQFF	TGTGCCACCAGCAGGGAGCGGGGGGGCGATGAGCAGTTCTTC
.	.	TRBV6-1	TRBJ2-7	CASNSAGSYEQYF	TGTGCCAGCAATTCTGCAGGATCCTACGAGCAGTACTTC
many	.	TRBV12-3/TRBV12-4	TRBJ2-5	CASRDRGYQETQYF	TGTGCCAGCAGGGATCGGGGGTACCAAGAGACCCAGTACTTC
.	.	TRBV6-1	TRBJ2-7	CASRGGRYEQYF	TGTGCCAGCAGGGGGGGAAGATACGAGCAGTACTTC
.	.	TRBV5-1	TRBJ1-6	CASSLELAGMGSPLHF	TGCGCCAGCAGCTTGGAGTTGGCAGGGATGGGTTCACCCCTCCACTTT
many	TRBD2	TRBV6-1	TRBJ2-4	CASSKAGGPKNIQYF	TGTGCCAGCAGTAAAGCGGGGGGCCCCAAAAACATTCAGTACTTC
few	.	TRBV7-9	TRBJ2-7	CASSYQTGNEQYF	TGTGCCAGCAGCTACCAGACAGGCAACGAGCAGTACTTC
many	TRBD2	TRBV6-1	TRBJ2-7	CASSTSGGSYEQYF	TGTGCCAGCAGCACTAGCGGGGGTTCCTACGAGCAGTACTTC
.	TRBD2	TRBV20-1	TRBJ2-7	CSARDPSGGLYEQYF	TGCAGTGCTAGAGATCCTAGCGGGGGGTTGTACGAGCAGTACTTC
many	TRBD1	TRBV7-2	TRBJ1-4	CASRSGQGNEKLFF	TGTGCCAGCAGGTCGGGACAGGGTAATGAAAAACTGTTTTTT